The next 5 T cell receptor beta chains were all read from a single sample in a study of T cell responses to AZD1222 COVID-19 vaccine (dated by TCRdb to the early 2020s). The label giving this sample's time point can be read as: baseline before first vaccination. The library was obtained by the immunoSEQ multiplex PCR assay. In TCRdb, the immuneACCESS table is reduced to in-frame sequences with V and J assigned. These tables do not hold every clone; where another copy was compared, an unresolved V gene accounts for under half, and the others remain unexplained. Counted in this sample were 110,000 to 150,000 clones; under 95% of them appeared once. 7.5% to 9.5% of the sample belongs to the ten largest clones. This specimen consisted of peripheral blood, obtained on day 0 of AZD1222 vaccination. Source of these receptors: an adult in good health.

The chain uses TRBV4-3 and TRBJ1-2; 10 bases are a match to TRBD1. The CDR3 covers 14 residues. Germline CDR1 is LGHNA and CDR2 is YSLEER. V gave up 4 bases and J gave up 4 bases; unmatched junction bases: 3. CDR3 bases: TGCGCCAGCAGCCCCGGGACAGGGGCCTATGGCTACACCTTC. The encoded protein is CASSPGTGAYGYTF.

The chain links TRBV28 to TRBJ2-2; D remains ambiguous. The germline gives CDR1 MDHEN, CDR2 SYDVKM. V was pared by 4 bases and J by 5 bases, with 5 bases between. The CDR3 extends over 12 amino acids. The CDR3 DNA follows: TGTGCCAGCAGTTCCTTTACCGGGGAGCTGTTTTTT. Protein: CASSSFTGELFF.

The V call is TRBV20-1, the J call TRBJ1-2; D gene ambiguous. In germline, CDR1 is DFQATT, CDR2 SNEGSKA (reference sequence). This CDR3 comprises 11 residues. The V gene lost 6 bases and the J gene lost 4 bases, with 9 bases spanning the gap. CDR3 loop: CSAPQIYGYTF. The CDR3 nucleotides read TGCAGTGCCCCACAAATCTATGGCTACACCTTC.

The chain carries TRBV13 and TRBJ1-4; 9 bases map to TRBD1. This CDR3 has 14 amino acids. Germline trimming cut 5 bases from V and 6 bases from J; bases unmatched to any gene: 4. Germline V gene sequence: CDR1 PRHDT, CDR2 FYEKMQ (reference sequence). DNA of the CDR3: TGTGCCAGCAGCCAGGGACAGGGTGATGAAAAACTGTTTTTT. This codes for CASSQGQGDEKLFF.

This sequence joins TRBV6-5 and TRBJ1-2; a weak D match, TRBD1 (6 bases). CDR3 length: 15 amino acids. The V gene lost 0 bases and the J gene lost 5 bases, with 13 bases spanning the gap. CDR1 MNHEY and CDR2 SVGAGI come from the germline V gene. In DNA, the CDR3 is TGTGCCAGCAGTTACTCGGTACAGGGAATTTATGGCTACACCTTC. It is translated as CASSYSVQGIYGYTF.